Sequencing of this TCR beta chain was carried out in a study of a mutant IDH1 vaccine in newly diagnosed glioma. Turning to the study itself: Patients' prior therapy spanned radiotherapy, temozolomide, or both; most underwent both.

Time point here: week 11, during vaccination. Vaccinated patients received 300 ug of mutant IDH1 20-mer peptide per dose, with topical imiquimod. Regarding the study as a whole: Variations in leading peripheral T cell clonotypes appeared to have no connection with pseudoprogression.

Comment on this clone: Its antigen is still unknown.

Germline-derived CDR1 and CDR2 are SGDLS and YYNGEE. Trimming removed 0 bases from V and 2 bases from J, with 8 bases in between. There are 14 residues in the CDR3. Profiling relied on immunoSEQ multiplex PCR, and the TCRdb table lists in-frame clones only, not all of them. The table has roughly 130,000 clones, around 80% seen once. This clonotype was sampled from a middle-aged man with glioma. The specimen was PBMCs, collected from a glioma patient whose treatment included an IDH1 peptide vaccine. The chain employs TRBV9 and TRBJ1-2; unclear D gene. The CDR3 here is CASSVVDPNYGYTF. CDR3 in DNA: TGTGCCAGCAGCGTAGTGGACCCCAACTATGGCTACACCTTC.